This record concerns one T cell receptor (beta chain) sequence. Its matching antigen is unknown. These data are taken from a study of OX40 agonist ivuxolimab in advanced cancers. The overall study: Head and neck, renal cell, melanoma or hepatocellular carcinoma were the cancers that dose-escalation patients had. Three patients showed partial responses: one hepatocellular carcinoma and two cutaneous melanoma cases.

CDR1 is LGHNA, CDR2 YSLEER, per germline. CDR3 length: 13 residues. V lost 2 bases and J 10 bases, leaving 9 bases between the germline ends. The data were produced by immunoSEQ multiplex PCR, yet TCRdb's version contains in-frame clones alone and is incomplete. In the table there are tens of thousands of clones, 77% of which are singletons. Findings of the study overall: People who partly responded at 0.1-3.0 mg/kg had some of the least clonal expansion seen.

The specimen was CD4+ or CD8+ T cells sorted from blood, collected in a trial of the OX40 agonist ivuxolimab. The receptor comes from an adult with an advanced solid tumor such as melanoma, head and neck, liver or kidney cancer. V gene TRBV4-3 combines with J gene TRBJ1-6, with unresolved D. CDR3 sequence (DNA): TGCGCCAGCAGCCAATCGTTTGGATCACCCCTCCACTTT. The encoded protein is CASSQSFGSPLHF.